The 19 T cell receptor beta chains given below trace back to one sample, sequenced in a study of T-cell memory formation after mild COVID-19. TCRdb recomputed calls from the 5' RACE reads with MiXCR, one row per CDR3 protein. This table holds hundreds of thousands of distinct CDR3 sequences, under 20% found once. What was sequenced was PBMCs or a T cell subset sorted from them (not recorded which). These receptors all come from an adult woman who had mild COVID-19 (a few samples of this study predate the infection). Cell type and time point are not known.

The table lists this clonotype with a few counts. V usage is TRBV13 and J usage is TRBJ1-1; no reliable D call. The germline gives CDR1 PRHDT, CDR2 FYEKMQ (reference sequence). This CDR3 has 11 amino acids. Between the trimmed V and J ends, which lost 4 bases and 7 bases, there was a span of 7 bases. The CDR3: CASSSQVEAFF. CDR3 bases: TGTGCCAGCAGCTCCCAGGTTGAAGCTTTCTTT.

This clonotype was recorded a few times. The chain links TRBV6-5 to TRBJ2-2; no clear D. V was cut by 2 bases and J by 4 bases, with 8 bases left in between. Germline loops: CDR1 MNHEY, CDR2 SVGAGI. The length of the CDR3 is 14 residues. CDR3 amino acids: CASSYQYTTGELFF. Written as DNA, the CDR3 is TGTGCCAGCAGTTACCAGTACACCACCGGGGAGCTGTTTTTT.

There are a few counts of this clonotype. The chain couples TRBV6-6 to TRBJ2-1; weak D call: TRBD2 (5 bases). The length of the CDR3 is 17 residues. V was pared by 1 base and J by 9 bases, with 22 bases between. CDR1 is MNHNY, CDR2 SVGAGI, per germline (reference sequence). Written as DNA, the CDR3 is TGTGCCAGCAGTTACTTAAATAGCGACACTTTTACCAGTGAGCAGTTCTTC. It is translated as CASSYLNSDTFTSEQFF.

The CDR3 reads CASSPEGRAFF. The CDR3 nucleotides are TGTGCCAGCAGTCCGGAGGGCAGAGCTTTCTTT. The genes are TRBV12-3 or TRBV12-4 and TRBJ1-1, with D unresolved. The CDR3 runs 11 residues. Trimming left V 5 bases short and J 10 bases short, with 11 bases between.

V usage is TRBV29-1 and J usage is TRBJ1-2, with D possibly TRBD1 on 5 matching bases. The germline gives CDR1 SQVTM, CDR2 ANQGSEA. Trimming removed 3 bases from V and 10 bases from J, with 18 bases in between. The CDR3 has 13 residues. Written as DNA, the CDR3 is TGCAGCGTTGAGACTAGCTTCGGGGGTTCCTACACCTTC. Amino acid sequence: CSVETSFGGSYTF.

The chain links TRBV6-2 or TRBV6-3 to TRBJ2-5, with 8 positions matching TRBD1. The CDR3 has 13 residues. From germline, CDR1 is MNHEY and CDR2 SVGEGT. The J segment lost 6 bases and the V segment lost 5 bases, leaving 5 bases of the junction unmatched. The CDR3 sequence is CASSEDRAKTQYF. As DNA, the CDR3 is TGTGCCAGCAGTGAGGACAGGGCCAAGACCCAGTACTTC.

This clonotype was detected many times. The chain uses TRBV18 and TRBJ1-1, with D uncertain. In germline, CDR1 is KGHSH, CDR2 LQKENI. The CDR3 sequence is 15 residues long. V was clipped by 6 bases and J by 3 bases, with 17 bases between them. CDR3 in DNA: TGTGCCAGCTCCCCTTTCGATGTCACTTACACTGAAGCTTTCTTT. Its protein product is CASSPFDVTYTEAFF.

The chain carries TRBV7-8 and TRBJ2-7; 10 bases match TRBD1. Germline CDR1 and CDR2: SGHVS and FQNEAQ. Trimming cost V 4 bases and J 7 bases; bases outside gene matches: 13. The CDR3 has 16 residues. CDR3 nucleotides: TGTGCCAGCAGCTCAAAGGGGACAGGGGTGGGAAGGGAGCAGTACTTC. It is translated as CASSSKGTGVGREQYF. Full variable domain (missing parts from reference TRBV7-8 and TRBJ2-7): GAGVSQSPRYKVAKRGQDVALRCDPISGHVSLFWYQQALGQGPEFLTYFQNEAQLDKSGLPSDRFFAERPEGSVSTLKIQRTQQEDSAVYLCASSSKGTGVGREQYFGPGTRLTVT.

This clonotype was counted only a few times. The gene calls are TRBV21-1 and TRBJ2-7; the table's TRBD2 call for D was not verified on the DNA. TRBV21-1 represents a pseudogene. The length of the CDR3 is 14 residues. CDR3 in amino acids: CASRGLAGLYEQYF. The CDR3 DNA sequence: TGTGCCAGCAGAGGACTAGCGGGCCTCTACGAGCAGTACTTC.

There are a few counts of this clonotype. The rearrangement uses TRBV7-9 and TRBJ2-1; 9 bases fit TRBD1. The CDR3 is 14 residues long. Germline V gene data show CDR1 as SEHNR and CDR2 as FQNEAQ (reference sequence). V was clipped by 5 bases and J by 7 bases; unmatched bases: 6. The CDR3 loop is CASSRIGQGNEQFF. The CDR3 region has the DNA TGTGCCAGCAGCCGGATTGGACAGGGGAATGAGCAGTTCTTC.

The V gene is TRBV27, the J gene TRBJ2-7, with 8 bases fitting TRBD1. The CDR3 has 14 amino acids. Looked up from germline, CDR1 is MNHEY and CDR2 is SMNVEV (reference sequence). V trimming: 4 bases; J trimming: 6 bases; junction bases outside the gene matches: 8. CDR3 loop: CASSSWDRPVEQYF. The CDR3 nucleotides read TGTGCCAGCAGTTCGTGGGACAGGCCCGTCGAGCAGTACTTC.

The gene calls are TRBV29-1 and TRBJ2-7; the D gene could be TRBD1 or TRBD2 (5 bases each). Looked up from germline, CDR1 is SQVTM and CDR2 is ANQGSEA. The CDR3 extends over 12 amino acids. Between the trimmed V and J ends, which lost 5 bases and 5 bases, there was a span of 13 bases. The CDR3 DNA follows: TGCAGCGTTTTGGGGGTGGGCCACGAGCAGTACTTC. It codes for CSVLGVGHEQYF.

The chain recombines TRBV5-1 with TRBJ2-1, with TRBD2 identical over 9 bases. The germline V gene has CDR1 SGHRS and CDR2 YFSETQ. This CDR3 comprises 13 residues. Losses at the gene ends were 6 bases for V and 10 bases for J; bases not matched to a gene: 8. CDR3 DNA sequence: TGCGCCAGCACCCTGGAAGGGACTAGCGAGCAGTTCTTC. Its protein product is CASTLEGTSEQFF.

CDR3 in amino acids: CASSEAGGQETQYF. In nucleotides, the CDR3 is TGTGCCAGCAGTGAAGCGGGGGGGCAAGAGACCCAGTACTTC. This sequence joins TRBV6-4 and TRBJ2-5; 10 positions match TRBD2. V gave up 3 bases and J gave up 2 bases; unmatched junction bases: 0. Germline V CDR1 and CDR2: MRHNA, SNTAGT. CDR3 length: 14 amino acids.

This clonotype has a handful of counts. V usage is TRBV3-1 and J usage is TRBJ1-1; D may be TRBD1 (5 bases). The CDR3 has 14 amino acids. The germline CDR1 and CDR2 sequences are LGHDT and YNNKEL (reference sequence). V was trimmed by 3 bases and J by 4 bases, leaving 12 bases between them. For the CDR3, the DNA is TGTGCCAGCAGCCAGAATCCGAGGGGCACTGAAGCTTTCTTT. Amino acids: CASSQNPRGTEAFF.

This clonotype was counted a few times. The chain joins TRBV12-3 or TRBV12-4 to TRBJ2-3; the D is unclear. V was pared by 8 bases and J by 3 bases, with 18 bases between. The CDR3 length is 15 residues. CDR3 region: CASRQVGSGTDTQYF. CDR3 bases: TGTGCCAGCCGCCAGGTGGGGTCGGGTACAGATACGCAGTATTTT.

The chain is built from TRBV7-9 and TRBJ2-1; 7 bases match TRBD1. Per germline, CDR1 SEHNR and CDR2 FQNEAQ (reference sequence). J was trimmed by 5 bases and V by 0 bases; bases with no gene match: 4. This CDR3 spans 15 amino acids. This CDR3 is CASSLAPGGHNEQFF. CDR3 bases: TGTGCCAGCAGCTTAGCACCAGGGGGTCACAATGAGCAGTTCTTC. Complete variable domain (other parts from reference TRBV7-9 and TRBJ2-1): DTGVSQNPRHKITKRGQNVTFRCDPISEHNRLYWYRQTLGQGPEFLTYFQNEAQLEKSRLLSDRFSAERPKGSFSTLEIQRTEQGDSAMYLCASSLAPGGHNEQFFGPGTRLTVL.

A few counts support this clonotype. The chain carries TRBV11-1 and TRBJ2-7; no clear D gene. V dropped 4 bases and J dropped 3 bases, with 16 bases sitting between them. In germline, CDR1 is SGHAT, CDR2 FQDESV (reference sequence). This CDR3 region has 15 residues. The CDR3 region is CASSSTARGIYEQYF. The CDR3 bases are TGTGCCAGCAGCTCCACAGCCCGAGGAATCTACGAGCAGTACTTC.

This clonotype was observed a few times. The chain joins TRBV5-1 to TRBJ2-7; 7 bases line up with TRBD1. The trim removed 4 bases at V and 4 bases at J, leaving 11 bases unmatched. Per germline, CDR1 SGHRS and CDR2 YFSETQ. The CDR3 loop spans 15 amino acids. The CDR3 here is CASSTVQGRAYEQYF. Written as DNA, the CDR3 is TGCGCCAGCAGCACGGTACAGGGGCGGGCTTACGAGCAGTACTTC.